This is a list of T cell receptor beta chains from one sample in a study of control samples from healthy donors and cancer patients. Measured with immunoSEQ multiplex PCR; TCRdb has only the in-frame clones, and not every one. The data hold about 160,000 clones, with 90% to 95% observed a single time. Material for sequencing was blood. The receptors were sampled from a woman aged 40 to 50 in good health. The CDR3 runs from the conserved cysteine through the conserved F or W. The D gene is left open where the match is weak. Where a row states a size, it is once, few, many or the class of an expanded clone; other rows omit it.

size	V	length	D	J	DNA	CDR3
NA	TRBV19	11	NA	TRBJ2-7	TGTGCCACTAGGGGCTCCTACGAGCAGTACTTC	CATRGSYEQYF
NA	TRBV4-2	15	TRBD1	TRBJ2-7	TGTGCCAGCAGCCAAAACCAGGGGGAGAGCTACGAGCAGTACTTC	CASSQNQGESYEQYF
NA	TRBV7-2	12	NA	TRBJ1-4	TGTGCCAGCAGCCCAGGACTTGAAAAACTGTTTTTT	CASSPGLEKLFF
NA	TRBV29-1	13	NA	TRBJ2-3	TGCAGCGTTGAAGAGATGGGCACAGATACGCAGTATTTT	CSVEEMGTDTQYF
NA	TRBV19	14	NA	TRBJ2-5	TGTGCCAGTAGTATTGAGGGTCCCCAGGAGACCCAGTACTTC	CASSIEGPQETQYF
NA	TRBV30	14	NA	TRBJ1-1	TGTGCCTGGAGTGTACTCAGGGGCGGCACTGAAGCTTTCTTT	CAWSVLRGGTEAFF
NA	TRBV4-3	13	NA	TRBJ1-1	TGCGCCAGCAGCCAAGGACAGAACACTGAAGCTTTCTTT	CASSQGQNTEAFF
NA	TRBV7-2	14	NA	TRBJ2-5	TGTGCCAGCAGCAACCGAGTGGGCCAAGAGACCCAGTACTTC	CASSNRVGQETQYF
NA	TRBV6-5	15	NA	TRBJ1-1	TGTGCCAGCAGACAAGCCCTAGAAGGTCGGACTGAAGCTTTCTTT	CASRQALEGRTEAFF
NA	TRBV5-6	13	TRBD1	TRBJ2-2	TGTGCCACAGACAGGGGGCTGACCGGGGAGCTGTTTTTT	CATDRGLTGELFF
once	TRBV6-5	13	NA	TRBJ1-4	TGTGCCAGCAGTTACCTAGGGTGGGAAAAACTGTTTTTT	CASSYLGWEKLFF
NA	TRBV6-5	12	TRBD1	TRBJ1-2	TGTGCCAGCAGTCCCGGACAGGTTGGCTACACCTTC	CASSPGQVGYTF
NA	TRBV3-1/TRBV3-2	15	NA	TRBJ2-7	TGTGCCAGCAGCCAAGATCTTAACCCTAACTACGAGCAGTACTTC	CASSQDLNPNYEQYF
NA	TRBV11-2	13	NA	TRBJ1-2	TGTGCCAGCAGCTTAATGGGGATCTATGGCTACACCTTC	CASSLMGIYGYTF
NA	TRBV7-2	15	NA	TRBJ1-4	TGTGCCAGCAGCTTATACCCAGAGTGGAATGAAAAACTGTTTTTT	CASSLYPEWNEKLFF
NA	TRBV11-2	15	NA	TRBJ1-4	TGTGCCAGCAGCTTAGCCGGCTCAACTAATGAAAAACTGTTTTTT	CASSLAGSTNEKLFF
NA	TRBV4-2	22	TRBD2	TRBJ2-2	TGTGCCAGCAGCCAAGATGAAATTACTAGCGGGGGACTCTGGGGGAGGACCGGGGAGCTGTTTTTT	CASSQDEITSGGLWGRTGELFF
NA	TRBV19	15	NA	TRBJ1-5	TGTGCCAGTAGTATAGCTCCGGGATTCGATCAGCCCCAGCATTTT	CASSIAPGFDQPQHF
NA	TRBV27	13	NA	TRBJ1-2	TGTGCCAGCAGTGGGTCTTCTAACTATGGCTACACCTTC	CASSGSSNYGYTF
few	TRBV27	16	NA	TRBJ1-5	TGTGCCAGCACCCCTACGGGGCGGGGAAGGCATCAGCCCCAGCATTTT	CASTPTGRGRHQPQHF
NA	TRBV4-3	18	TRBD2	TRBJ2-2	TGCGCCAGCAGCCAAGATTTAGCGGGGGGGCGGTGGGCCGGGGAGCTGTTTTTT	CASSQDLAGGRWAGELFF
NA	TRBV10-3	17	NA	TRBJ1-5	TGTGCCATCAGTGAAGGGGGGGGCCCCGGTCGGGGTCAGCCCCAGCATTTT	CAISEGGGPGRGQPQHF
NA	TRBV5-1	14	TRBD1	TRBJ1-6	TGCGCCAGCAGCCCGGACAGGGGGCGGTCACCCCTCCACTTT	CASSPDRGRSPLHF
NA	TRBV27	15	TRBD1	TRBJ2-1	TGTGCCAGCAGATCAGACAGGGTAGCCTACAATGAGCAGTTCTTC	CASRSDRVAYNEQFF
NA	TRBV12-3/TRBV12-4	13	NA	TRBJ1-2	TGTGCCAGCAGTAGAGGGAATAACTATGGCTACACCTTC	CASSRGNNYGYTF
NA	TRBV7-2	15	NA	TRBJ1-5	TGTGCCAGCAGCTTAGTGGGCGGATACAATCAGCCCCAGCATTTT	CASSLVGGYNQPQHF
NA	TRBV18	16	TRBD1	TRBJ1-5	TGTGCCAGCTCACCAACGGGACAGGAAGGGTATCAGCCCCAGCATTTT	CASSPTGQEGYQPQHF
NA	TRBV11-3	13	NA	TRBJ2-1	TGTGCCAGCAGCTTGGAAGCAGGGCATGAGCAGTTCTTC	CASSLEAGHEQFF
NA	TRBV14	17	NA	TRBJ2-7	TGTGCCAGCAGCCACCTTAAGGGGCGGAGGAGCTCCTACGAGCAGTACTTC	CASSHLKGRRSSYEQYF
NA	TRBV7-2	14	NA	TRBJ2-7	TGTGCCAGCAGCTTAGTACGTCATAACCTCGAGCAGTACTTC	CASSLVRHNLEQYF
NA	TRBV6-2/TRBV6-3	19	TRBD2	TRBJ2-1	TGTGCCAGCAGTTTCTCACCGCTAAGGACTAGCGTGGAGAACAATGAGCAGTTCTTC	CASSFSPLRTSVENNEQFF
NA	TRBV6-2/TRBV6-3	13	NA	TRBJ1-5	TGTGCCAGCAGTTACACGGGCGGTCAGCCCCAGCATTTT	CASSYTGGQPQHF
NA	TRBV5-4	16	TRBD2	TRBJ2-7	TGTGCCAGCAGCCTGGGGACTAGCGGGAGCTCCTACGAGCAGTACTTC	CASSLGTSGSSYEQYF
NA	TRBV9	15	NA	TRBJ1-2	TGTGCCAGCAGCGGCGGCAGCCTTGGCCTCTATGGCTACACCTTC	CASSGGSLGLYGYTF
NA	TRBV7-3	15	NA	TRBJ1-2	TGTGCCAGCAGCTTAACGGGCGGATCACGGTATGGCTACACCTTC	CASSLTGGSRYGYTF
NA	TRBV11-2	17	NA	TRBJ1-2	TGTGCCAGCAGCCGTTGGGTTCGTAGGGAGCTGATCTATGGCTACACCTTC	CASSRWVRRELIYGYTF
NA	TRBV19	14	NA	TRBJ1-4	TGTGCCAGTAGCCCCATCGCAACTAATGAAAAACTGTTTTTT	CASSPIATNEKLFF
NA	TRBV6-5	14	NA	TRBJ1-1	TGTGCCAGCAGTTACTCGAACTGGGGGGTGGAAGCTTTCTTT	CASSYSNWGVEAFF
NA	TRBV9	13	TRBD2	TRBJ2-1	TGTGCCAGCAGCGGCGGGAGGGCCTTTGAGCAGTTCTTC	CASSGGRAFEQFF
NA	TRBV3-1/TRBV3-2	16	TRBD2	TRBJ2-3	TGTGCCAGCAGCCGCCTGACTAGCGGGAGTGGAGATACGCAGTATTTT	CASSRLTSGSGDTQYF
NA	TRBV7-2	14	NA	TRBJ1-1	TGTGCCAGCAGCTTAGGACGGATGAACACTGAAGCTTTCTTT	CASSLGRMNTEAFF